Only one count was recorded for the clone carrying this T cell receptor (beta chain). This entry belongs to a study of shared clonotypes between healthy human individuals. Sequencing was performed with immunoSEQ multiplex PCR; in TCRdb, only in-frame clones are kept and a portion is missing. The sample includes roughly 2 million clones, roughly 96% of them seen just once. The germline V and J ends were trimmed by 6 bases and 4 bases, with 17 bases remaining between them. CDR3 length: 15 residues. Per germline, CDR1 SGHTA and CDR2 FQGNSA. The receptor was derived from a man aged 18 to 30 in good health. Sequencing used naive CD4+ T cells sorted from blood. Sample subset: CD45RA+ positively selected. The chain has TRBV7-2 and TRBJ2-3, with D possibly matching TRBD2 (7 bases). CDR3 DNA sequence: TGTGCCAGCAGTCGGGGGGCCAAGATCGCAGATACGCAGTATTTT. Its protein is CASSRGAKIADTQYF. The complete variable domain, with remaining parts taken from reference TRBV7-2 and TRBJ2-3, reads GAGVSQSPSNKVTEKGKDVELRCDPISGHTALYWYRQSLGQGLEFLIYFQGNSAPDKSGLPSDRFSAERTGGSVSTLTIQRTQQEDSAVYLCASSRGAKIADTQYFGPGTRLTVL.